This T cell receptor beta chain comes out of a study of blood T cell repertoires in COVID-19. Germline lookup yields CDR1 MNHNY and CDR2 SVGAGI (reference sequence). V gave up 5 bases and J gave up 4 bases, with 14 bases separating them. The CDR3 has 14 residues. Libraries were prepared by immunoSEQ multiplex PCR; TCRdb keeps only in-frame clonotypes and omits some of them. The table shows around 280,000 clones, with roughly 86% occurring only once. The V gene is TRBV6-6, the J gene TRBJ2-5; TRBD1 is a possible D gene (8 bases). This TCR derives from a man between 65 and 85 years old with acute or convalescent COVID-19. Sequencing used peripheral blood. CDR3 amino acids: CASSKTGEGETQYF. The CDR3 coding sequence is TGTGCCAGCAGTAAGACAGGGGAGGGAGAGACCCAGTACTTC.